At least ten counts were recorded for the clone carrying this TCR beta chain. Lactation, pregnancy, other autoimmune disease or uncontrolled infection led to exclusion of patients. The entry originates in a study of T cells in Graves' hyperthyroidism and ophthalmopathy. RNA transcripts provided the source from which TCR beta CDR3 regions were amplified. During a first-round RT-PCR of the TCR CDR3, the HTBI primer set was used. TCRdb fed the multiplex PCR reads into MiXCR, producing one record per CDR3 protein. The table lists 500,000 to 600,000 distinct CDR3 sequences, roughly 50% of them singletons. The sample taken for sequencing was peripheral blood or thyroid tissue (not recorded which). This receptor was taken from an adult woman with Graves' disease, either hyperthyroidism or ophthalmopathy (not recorded which).

The CDR3 region is CASSLWSGQAFEQYF. The CDR3 DNA is TGCGCCAGCAGCTTGTGGTCCGGACAGGCCTTTGAGCAGTACTTC. V is TRBV5-1 and J is TRBJ2-7; 7 bases are shared with TRBD1. The germline V gene has CDR1 SGHRS and CDR2 YFSETQ. The CDR3 covers 15 residues. The ends lost 1 base at V and 7 bases at J; junction bases unmatched: 11. Variable domain in full (rest from reference TRBV5-1 and TRBJ2-7): KAGVTQTPRYLIKTRGQQVTLSCSPISGHRSVSWYQQTPGQGLQFLFEYFSETQRNKGNFPGRFSGRQFSNSRSEMNVSTLELGDSALYLCASSLWSGQAFEQYFGPGTRLTVT.